This T cell receptor (beta chain) was sequenced for a study of control samples from healthy donors and cancer patients. Some clones are missing from TCRdb's copy, which holds only in-frame ones; the method was immunoSEQ multiplex PCR. The table shows 200,000 to 250,000 clones, with roughly 94% occurring only once. The V and J ends lost 6 bases and 12 bases respectively, with 16 bases between them. This CDR3 is 13 amino acids long. Germline-derived CDR1 and CDR2 are SGHRS and YFSETQ. This receptor was obtained from a middle-aged man in good health. The chain combines TRBV5-1 with TRBJ1-6, with D possibly matching TRBD1 (6 bases). Sequenced input: blood. The CDR3 bases are TGCGCCAGCACCTTCGGGGGGCGCGGACCCCTCCACTTT. It yields the protein CASTFGGRGPLHF.